The entry below describes one T cell receptor beta chain. This record comes from a study of blood T cell repertoires in COVID-19. Study-wide context: There were acute and convalescent COVID-19 samples, and they came from the United States, Italy and Spain. Sample material is recorded as cDNA or gDNA derived from T cells, B-cell-depleted T cells, or PBMCs.

Germline CDR1 reads SGHNT; CDR2 reads YENEEA. V gave up 5 bases and J gave up 0 bases, with 14 bases separating them. The CDR3 length is 15 residues. Methods used by the authors: Reference gene primer amplification gave nucleated cell count estimates. Here immunoSEQ multiplex PCR was the method, and the copy in TCRdb shows in-frame clones only, minus some. V, J and clone size were drawn from that table, and D and trimming were deduced from the DNA. The repertoire holds some 300,000 clones, with approximately 90% as singletons. The chain carries TRBV11-3 and TRBJ2-7; D is uncertain. The sequence was obtained from a young woman who had recovered from COVID-19. The sequencing sample was made of peripheral blood. The CDR3 bases are TGTGCCAGCAGCCTCTCAGGTGAAGACTCCTACGAGCAGTACTTC. It yields the protein CASSLSGEDSYEQYF.